Each of the 24 T cell receptor beta chains below was sequenced from the same sample in a study of blood T cells in healthy people across ages (dated by TCRdb to 2013 to 2016). Library preparation used 5' RACE. The run used an Illumina HiSeq 2500. A second PCR of about 6 to 11 cycles was performed with a sample-barcoded 5' primer and a J-beta primer mix. Through fastp at Q25 and MiXCR, TCRdb rebuilt clones from the public reads, retaining in-frame beta chains. Every distinct CDR3 protein forms one entry, paired with its most common genes and DNA. A total of about 500,000 distinct CDR3 sequences appear in this sample, approximately 25% of them only once. The ten top clones hold around 10% of the sample. The same sample was also used in a study of T cells of mothers and their children.

The sequenced sample was blood. The receptors were sampled from a boy under 18 in good health.

V gene TRBV7-2 combines with J gene TRBJ1-1; possibly TRBD1 for D (5 bases). Trimming took 4 bases from V and 5 from J, leaving 14 bases between them. There are 14 residues in the CDR3. From germline, CDR1 is SGHTA and CDR2 FQGNSA. CDR3 bases: TGTGCCAGCAGCTATTTAGGGGCGTTAACTGAAGCTTTCTTT. It is translated as CASSYLGALTEAFF.

The chain uses TRBV15 and TRBJ2-7; D is perhaps TRBD1 (6 bases). The germline V gene encodes CDR1 LNHNV and CDR2 YYDKDF (reference sequence). This CDR3 contains 16 residues. Trimming took 1 base from V and 6 from J, leaving 19 bases between them. The CDR3 is CATSRVQSGGGPEQYF. For the CDR3, the DNA is TGTGCCACCAGCAGAGTTCAGTCGGGTGGGGGCCCCGAGCAGTACTTC.

This clonotype was seen at least ten times. The V gene is TRBV7-2, the J gene TRBJ2-5; D is possibly TRBD2 (6 bases). V was cut by 6 bases and J by 0 bases, with 17 bases left in between. The CDR3 is 16 amino acids. From germline, CDR1 is SGHTA and CDR2 FQGNSA. CDR3 protein: CASRQVWRGHQETQYF. The DNA for the CDR3 is TGTGCCAGCAGACAGGTGTGGCGGGGCCACCAAGAGACCCAGTACTTC.

This clonotype was seen at least ten times. The chain links TRBV4-3 to TRBJ2-5; possible D gene TRBD2, 6 bases. Germline CDR1 is LGHNA and CDR2 is YSLEER. Trimming shortened V by 3 bases and J by 1 base, and 12 bases separated the two germline ends. The CDR3 extends over 15 amino acids. CDR3 nucleotide sequence: TGCGCCAGCAGCCACGGGAGTTCGGCCCAAGAGACCCAGTACTTC. The encoded protein is CASSHGSSAQETQYF.

This clonotype showed up just a few times. The chain is built from TRBV5-1 and TRBJ1-4; D is possibly TRBD1 (6 bases). V was pared by 0 bases and J by 8 bases, with 17 bases between. Germline V CDR1 and CDR2: SGHRS, YFSETQ. CDR3 size: 16 residues. The CDR3 sequence: CASSLGTGLVGEKLFF. As DNA, the CDR3 is TGCGCCAGCAGCTTGGGTACAGGGCTTGTCGGGGAAAAACTGTTTTTT. The whole variable domain, filled in from reference TRBV5-1 and TRBJ1-4, reads KAGVTQTPRYLIKTRGQQVTLSCSPISGHRSVSWYQQTPGQGLQFLFEYFSETQRNKGNFPGRFSGRQFSNSRSEMNVSTLELGDSALYLCASSLGTGLVGEKLFFGSGTQLSVL.

This sequence joins TRBV20-1 and TRBJ2-5; possible D gene TRBD2, 6 bases. The V and J ends lost 6 bases and 2 bases respectively, with 19 bases between them. Per germline, CDR1 DFQATT and CDR2 SNEGSKA (reference sequence). The CDR3 runs to 15 residues. The CDR3, as DNA: TGCAGTGCCCAACCTCAGTGGGGGGAACAAGAGACCCAGTACTTC. Its translation is CSAQPQWGEQETQYF.

This clonotype has only a few counts. The chain recombines TRBV20-1 with TRBJ2-5, with 8 bases that match TRBD1. V was pared by 3 bases and J by 2 bases, with 11 bases of the junction left unmatched. The CDR3 length is 16 residues. Germline CDR1 is DFQATT and CDR2 is SNEGSKA (reference sequence). The DNA of the CDR3 is TGCAGTGCTAGGGAAAACAGGGGGGAAATACAAGAGACCCAGTACTTC. Translated: CSARENRGEIQETQYF.

This clonotype has only a few counts. This chain connects TRBV15 to TRBJ1-2; TRBD1 matches 8 bases. This CDR3 is 14 amino acids long. Germline CDR1 is LNHNV and CDR2 is YYDKDF (reference sequence). With V trimmed by 5 bases and J by 4 bases, 6 bases remained unmatched. CDR3 sequence: CATSPGQGVYGYTF. The DNA of the CDR3 is TGTGCCACCAGCCCCGGACAGGGCGTCTATGGCTACACCTTC.

The chain couples TRBV4-2 to TRBJ2-5; 8 bases agree with TRBD2. V lost 1 base, J lost 4 bases, and 8 bases stayed unmatched. Per the germline V gene, CDR1 is LGHNA and CDR2 is YNFKEQ. The CDR3 sequence is 16 residues long. This CDR3 is CASSQVSVAGIETQYF. The CDR3 nucleotides read TGTGCCAGCAGCCAAGTGTCGGTAGCGGGAATAGAGACCCAGTACTTC.

J is TRBJ2-1 and V is TRBV20-1, with TRBD1 as a possible D gene (6 bases). Looked up from germline, CDR1 is DFQATT and CDR2 is SNEGSKA (reference sequence). V was shortened by 5 bases and J by 7 bases, with 21 bases between the two germline ends. The CDR3 contains 15 residues. The CDR3, as DNA: TGCAGTGCTCCCGAGCGGACAGATTGGGTGAATGAGCAGTTCTTC. This sequence encodes CSAPERTDWVNEQFF.

This clonotype has just one count. The chain joins TRBV4-1 to TRBJ1-4, with a tentative D call TRBD1 (6 bases). V was pared by 7 bases and J by 6 bases, with 18 bases between. This CDR3 contains 15 residues. Germline V gives CDR1 MGHRA, CDR2 YSYEKL. The CDR3 DNA follows: TGCGCCAGCAATCCACGACCGGGGGCGGATGAAAAACTGTTTTTT. Its translation: CASNPRPGADEKLFF.

The chain carries TRBV7-9 and TRBJ1-2, with D possibly matching TRBD1 (6 bases). This CDR3 is built from 19 residues. Germline CDR1 and CDR2: SEHNR and FQNEAQ (reference sequence). Trimming removed 3 bases from V and 2 bases from J, with 25 bases in between. This chain's CDR3 is CASSLSLPPLAGVNYGYTF. CDR3 sequence (DNA): TGTGCCAGCAGCTTGTCTCTGCCGCCCCTCGCAGGGGTCAACTATGGCTACACCTTC.

The chain recombines TRBV7-9 with TRBJ2-3; 7 positions agree with TRBD2. CDR3 length: 17 residues. Trimming at V came to 2 bases and at J to 2 bases, leaving 10 bases not matched to a gene. Germline CDR1 SEHNR, CDR2 FQNEAQ (reference sequence). CDR3 sequence: CASSLSLAGPVTDTQYF. CDR3 sequence (DNA): TGTGCCAGCAGCTTATCGTTAGCGGGCCCGGTCACAGATACGCAGTATTTT.

V is TRBV5-1 and J is TRBJ2-3, with 9 positions matching TRBD2. V dropped 4 bases and J dropped 1; count of bases not matched to a gene: 7. The CDR3 covers 16 residues. Germline values: CDR1 SGHRS, CDR2 YFSETQ. The CDR3 sequence is CASSRVTSGRTDTQYF. In DNA, the CDR3 is TGCGCCAGCAGCCGCGTCACTAGCGGGCGCACAGATACGCAGTATTTT.

This clonotype was counted a few times. The chain joins TRBV4-1 to TRBJ1-2, with 9 bases matching TRBD1. Germline V gene sequence: CDR1 MGHRA, CDR2 YSYEKL. CDR3 length: 15 amino acids. V trimming: 4 bases; J trimming: 5 bases; junction bases outside the gene matches: 8. CDR3: CASSPPNRGPYGYTF. As DNA, the CDR3 is TGCGCCAGCAGCCCTCCCAACAGGGGGCCGTATGGCTACACCTTC.

The rearrangement joins TRBV2 to TRBJ2-5, with no clear D. CDR1 and CDR2 (germline): SNHLY, FYNNEI. This CDR3 comprises 12 residues. Trimming left V 1 base short and J 12 bases short, with 12 bases between. In nucleotides, the CDR3 is TGTGCCAGCAGTGAAGGGGTGTTACAGAAGTACTTC. Translated: CASSEGVLQKYF.

J is TRBJ1-1 and V is TRBV30; tentatively, D is TRBD1 (5 bases). Germline assignment: CDR1 GTSNPN and CDR2 SVGIG (reference sequence). There are 14 residues in the CDR3. V lost 0 bases to trimming and J lost 3 bases, with 11 bases between them. In DNA form, the CDR3 reads TGTGCCTGGAGTGTCAGGGTAGGGTACACTGAAGCTTTCTTT. As protein: CAWSVRVGYTEAFF. Using reference TRBV30 and TRBJ1-1 for the parts outside the CDR3, the full variable domain is SQTIHQWPATLVQPVGSPLSLECTVEGTSNPNLYWYRQAAGRGLQLLFYSVGIGQISSEVPQNLSASRPQDRQFILSSKKLLLSDSGFYLCAWSVRVGYTEAFFGQGTRLTVV.

There are a few counts of this clonotype. This chain uses TRBV29-1 with TRBJ2-7, with a tentative D call TRBD1 (5 bases). The V gene's germline CDR1 is SQVTM and CDR2 ANQGSEA. Trimming shortened V by 7 bases and J by 3 bases, and 13 bases separated the two germline ends. The CDR3 spans 12 residues. The CDR3: CSASDRDYEQYF. The CDR3 DNA reads as TGCAGCGCATCCGACAGAGACTACGAGCAGTACTTC.

The sample holds a few counts of this clonotype. The chain joins TRBV7-9 to TRBJ2-5; TRBD1 matches at 10 bases. The J call is in doubt because the DNA end fits TRBJ2-1 better. This CDR3 contains 15 residues. CDR1 is SEHNR and CDR2 is FQNEAQ in the germline V gene (reference sequence). This CDR3 is CASSLGDRGYNEQFF. The CDR3 nucleotides are TGTGCCAGCAGCTTAGGGGACAGGGGCTACAATGAGCAGTTCTTC.

The rearrangement uses TRBV7-3 and TRBJ2-1; D is unclear. The CDR3 contains 15 residues. Germline CDR1 SGHTA, CDR2 FQGTGA. The V end lost 3 bases, the J end lost 8 bases, and 17 bases lay between the germline ends. CDR3 region: CASSFLGSWGDEQFF. Here the CDR3 DNA reads TGTGCCAGCAGCTTTTTGGGCTCGTGGGGTGATGAGCAGTTCTTC.

This rearrangement joins TRBV6-2 or TRBV6-3 to TRBJ2-5; 7 nucleotides agree with TRBD1. The V segment lost 0 bases and the J segment 1 base; nucleotides outside the gene matches: 29. Germline CDR1 MNHEY, CDR2 SVGEGT. The CDR3 has 24 residues. In nucleotides, the CDR3 is TGTGCCAGCAGTTACTCGCGGCATTTTGGAGCATTTTGGATTAAGGGACAGCTCCAAGAGACCCAGTACTTC. Amino acids: CASSYSRHFGAFWIKGQLQETQYF.

Only a few counts were recorded for this clonotype. This chain joins TRBV27 and TRBJ1-5; a weak D match, TRBD1 (5 bases). V gave up 5 bases and J gave up 5 bases, with 13 bases separating them. Germline values: CDR1 MNHEY, CDR2 SMNVEV (reference sequence). The CDR3 covers 14 residues. This chain's CDR3 is CASSASGRDQPQHF. The CDR3 DNA follows: TGTGCCAGCAGTGCGTCCGGCAGGGATCAGCCCCAGCATTTT.

The chain couples TRBV6-2 or TRBV6-3 to TRBJ2-3; D gene unclear. Matching the DNA end better, TRBJ2-7 makes the J call doubtful. Germline assignment: CDR1 MNHEY and CDR2 SVGEGT. The CDR3 spans 13 residues. CDR3 in amino acids: CASSYAQQYEQYF. In nucleotides, the CDR3 is TGTGCCAGCAGTTACGCCCAGCAATACGAGCAGTACTTC.

V gene TRBV5-5 combines with J gene TRBJ2-5, with D possibly matching TRBD1 (6 bases). Germline V gene lookup returns CDR1 SGHKS and CDR2 YYEKEE (reference sequence). The CDR3 loop spans 14 amino acids. Deletions cut 5 bases from V and 3 bases from J, with 14 bases between. CDR3 loop: CASRRSWTEETQYF. CDR3 bases: TGTGCCAGCAGGAGGAGTTGGACAGAAGAGACCCAGTACTTC.